These 21 T cell receptor beta chains originate from one sample sequenced in a study of blood T cell repertoires in COVID-19. Method: immunoSEQ multiplex PCR; TCRdb's copy keeps in-frame clones and lacks some. Of 250,000 to 300,000 clones in the sample, 86% are singletons; the top ten hold approximately 3%. The material sequenced was peripheral blood. Receptor source: a woman aged 25 to 39 with active or convalescent COVID-19.

This sequence joins TRBV29-1 and TRBJ2-2; 7 bases line up with TRBD1. CDR1 and CDR2 (germline): SQVTM, ANQGSEA. The ends lost 1 base at V and 5 bases at J; junction bases unmatched: 7. This CDR3 is built from 15 residues. CDR3 coding DNA: TGCAGCGTTGAAGGCCCGGGACAGAGGACCGGGGAGCTGTTTTTT. Its protein product is CSVEGPGQRTGELFF.

This rearrangement joins TRBV30 to TRBJ1-5; perhaps TRBD1 as D (6 bases). Trimming took 3 bases from V and 4 from J, leaving 10 bases between them. The CDR3 sequence is 13 residues long. CDR1 and CDR2 (germline): GTSNPN, SVGIG (reference sequence). The CDR3 protein is CAWSNRVNQPQHF. CDR3 nucleotides: TGTGCCTGGAGCAACAGGGTGAATCAGCCCCAGCATTTT. The full variable domain, rest sourced from reference TRBV30 and TRBJ1-5, is SQTIHQWPATLVQPVGSPLSLECTVEGTSNPNLYWYRQAAGRGLQLLFYSVGIGQISSEVPQNLSASRPQDRQFILSSKKLLLSDSGFYLCAWSNRVNQPQHFGDGTRLSIL.

Remarks on this clone: The identical CDR3 is also encoded by other nucleotide sequences in the sample. The V call is TRBV6-4, the J call TRBJ2-3; 8 bases agree with TRBD2. CDR1 MRHNA and CDR2 SNTAGT come from the germline V gene. The V and J ends lost 3 bases and 4 bases, in that order; junction bases with no gene match: 3. The CDR3 totals 14 residues. DNA of the CDR3: TGTGCCAGCAGTGAAAGCGGGGGCGCAGATACGCAGTATTTT. It is translated as CASSESGGADTQYF.

This chain uses TRBV18 with TRBJ1-2, with D possibly TRBD1 on 5 matching bases. Germline V gene sequence: CDR1 KGHSH, CDR2 LQKENI. The CDR3 extends over 15 amino acids. The V gene lost 6 bases and the J gene lost 5 bases, with 19 bases spanning the gap. CDR3 nucleotide sequence: TGTGCCAGCTCCCCCAGGGCCTCCGACACTTATGGCTACACCTTC. Translation gives CASSPRASDTYGYTF.

The rearrangement links TRBV19 to TRBJ2-3; 7 nucleotides align to TRBD2. The CDR3 spans 15 residues. The V segment lost 5 bases and the J segment 4 bases; nucleotides outside the gene matches: 9. Germline V gene lookup returns CDR1 LNHDA and CDR2 SQIVND (reference sequence). The CDR3 sequence is CASSFGGLGADTQYF. Here the CDR3 DNA reads TGTGCCAGTAGTTTCGGGGGGTTGGGCGCAGATACGCAGTATTTT. The whole variable domain, filled in from reference TRBV19 and TRBJ2-3, reads DGGITQSPKYLFRKEGQNVTLSCEQNLNHDAMYWYRQDPGQGLRLIYYSQIVNDFQKGDIAEGYSVSREKKESFPLTVTSAQKNPTAFYLCASSFGGLGADTQYFGPGTRLTVL.

CDR3 loop: CASSLEGASDLAFF. CDR3 bases: TGTGCCAGCAGCCTGGAAGGGGCCTCGGATTTGGCTTTCTTT. The V and J genes are TRBV5-4 and TRBJ1-1; tentative D call: TRBD1 (5 bases). V was pared by 4 bases and J by 11 bases, with 21 bases between. Germline-derived CDR1 and CDR2 are SGHNT and YYREEE (reference sequence). The CDR3 sequence is 14 residues long.

The V and J genes are TRBV2 and TRBJ1-4; TRBD1 matches at 7 bases. Per the germline V gene, CDR1 is SNHLY and CDR2 is FYNNEI. The CDR3 loop spans 15 amino acids. After removal of 6 bases from V and 4 bases from J, the junction contained 8 bases not matched to a gene. In DNA, the CDR3 is TGTGCCAGCAGCCCCAGGGGGATAGGTAATGAAAAACTGTTTTTT. Protein: CASSPRGIGNEKLFF.

The chain couples TRBV2 to TRBJ1-5; maybe TRBD1 (6 bases). Germline loops: CDR1 SNHLY, CDR2 FYNNEI. The CDR3 loop spans 13 amino acids. V was clipped by 5 bases and J by 6 bases, with 11 bases between them. In DNA, the CDR3 is TGTGCCAGCAGTCCTGAGGGGGTTCAGCCCCAGCATTTT. Translation: CASSPEGVQPQHF.

The chain has TRBV7-2 and TRBJ2-1; 11 bases line up with TRBD2. J was trimmed by 6 bases and V by 4 bases; bases with no gene match: 11. The CDR3 has 17 amino acids. Looked up from germline, CDR1 is SGHTA and CDR2 is FQGNSA. CDR3 sequence (DNA): TGTGCCAGCAGCTGGTACATCACTAGCGGGGGTATCAATGAGCAGTTCTTC. This encodes CASSWYITSGGINEQFF.

The chain combines TRBV6-2 or TRBV6-3 with TRBJ2-7; TRBD1 matches at 8 bases. There are 17 residues in the CDR3. The germline V gene has CDR1 MNHEY and CDR2 SVGEGT. J gave up 4 bases and V 2 bases, and 13 bases lay outside the gene matches. CDR3 bases: TGTGCCAGCAGTTACCTCCGGGACAGGATTAAAACTTACGAGCAGTACTTC. As protein: CASSYLRDRIKTYEQYF.

The chain is built from TRBV4-3 and TRBJ2-5, with D possibly matching TRBD1 (5 bases). This CDR3 spans 16 amino acids. Per the germline V gene, CDR1 is LGHNA and CDR2 is YSLEER. V lost 0 bases and J lost 5, with 16 bases in between. In DNA, the CDR3 is TGCGCCAGCAGCCAAGATCGATTGTCAGGGCGGGAGACCCAGTACTTC. Translation: CASSQDRLSGRETQYF.

There are a few counts of this clone. The chain links TRBV18 to TRBJ2-7, with D maybe TRBD1 (5 bases). The germline V and J ends were trimmed by 4 bases and 0 bases, with 13 bases remaining between them. Germline CDR1 and CDR2: KGHSH and LQKENI. The CDR3 loop spans 15 amino acids. CDR3: CASSRQGLSSYEQYF. DNA of the CDR3: TGTGCCAGCTCACGGCAGGGCTTGAGCTCCTACGAGCAGTACTTC.

The J gene is TRBJ1-5, the V gene TRBV15, with D unresolved. CDR3 length: 12 amino acids. Trimming stripped 5 bases from V and 9 bases from J, with 11 bases between. The V gene's germline CDR1 is LNHNV and CDR2 YYDKDF (reference sequence). CDR3 coding DNA: TGTGCCACCAGCGGACGGGGTAGGCCCCAGCATTTT. Its protein is CATSGRGRPQHF.

CDR3 in DNA: TGTGCCAGCAGGCAGGGGGCCTATGGCTACACCTTC. Its translation is CASRQGAYGYTF. The chain recombines TRBV6-5 with TRBJ1-2, with 8 bases identical to TRBD1. V gave up 6 bases and J gave up 4 bases; unmatched junction bases: 1. Germline V CDR1 and CDR2: MNHEY, SVGAGI. The CDR3 sequence is 12 residues long.

This chain links TRBV28 with TRBJ2-7; a possible D gene is TRBD1 (5 bases). The CDR3 consists of 14 residues. The germline V gene encodes CDR1 MDHEN and CDR2 SYDVKM. Trimming took off 3 bases at V and 6 bases at J, with 15 bases between the two ends. The CDR3 DNA reads as TGTGCCAGCAGTTTGTCTAGGGGTGTTCGCGAGCAGTACTTC. It specifies CASSLSRGVREQYF.

The rearrangement uses TRBV29-1 and TRBJ1-2, with 7 bases aligning to TRBD1. The length of the CDR3 is 13 residues. The V segment lost 5 bases and the J segment 0 bases; nucleotides outside the gene matches: 3. CDR1 and CDR2 (germline): SQVTM, ANQGSEA. CDR3 coding DNA: TGCAGCGTTTACCAGGGGGCTAACTATGGCTACACCTTC. Protein product: CSVYQGANYGYTF.

V usage is TRBV19 and J usage is TRBJ1-6; D is perhaps TRBD1 (5 bases). V lost 2 bases, J lost 7 bases, and 15 bases lay in between. CDR3 length: 16 residues. Per the germline V gene, CDR1 is LNHDA and CDR2 is SQIVND (reference sequence). CDR3 protein: CASSILAGLGNSPLHF. CDR3 nucleotide sequence: TGTGCCAGTAGTATACTCGCGGGACTCGGGAATTCACCCCTCCACTTT.

This clone was observed once. This chain uses TRBV19 with TRBJ2-6; D is unresolved. There are 15 residues in the CDR3. V was shortened by 1 base and J by 4 bases, with 8 bases between the two germline ends. CDR1 LNHDA and CDR2 SQIVND come from the germline V gene (reference sequence). This CDR3 reads CASSIVAQGANVLTF. CDR3 in DNA: TGTGCCAGTAGTATAGTTGCCCAGGGGGCCAACGTCCTGACTTTC.

The V and J genes are TRBV3-1 (or the pseudogene TRBV3-2) and TRBJ1-1; possibly TRBD1 for D (6 bases). The CDR3 contains 15 residues. Trimming took 2 bases from V and 4 from J, leaving 14 bases between them. Looked up from germline, CDR1 is LGHDT and CDR2 is YNNKEL (reference sequence). The CDR3 DNA reads TGTGCCAGCAGCCAATGGGGGGGGCCCGGCACTGAAGCTTTCTTT. Amino acids: CASSQWGGPGTEAFF.

This CDR3 is CAWSPKSSYNEQFF. CDR3 DNA: TGTGCCTGGAGTCCAAAGAGCTCCTACAATGAGCAGTTCTTC. The J gene is TRBJ2-1, the V gene TRBV30; D unresolved. Between the trimmed V and J ends, which lost 2 bases and 0 bases, there was a span of 8 bases. Germline CDR1 and CDR2: GTSNPN and SVGIG (reference sequence). The CDR3 has 14 residues.

This chain uses TRBV29-1 with TRBJ1-2; the match to TRBD1 covers 7 bases. V shed 7 bases and J 3 bases; nucleotides not matched to a gene: 11. The CDR3 sequence is 14 residues long. Germline CDR1 reads SQVTM; CDR2 reads ANQGSEA. The CDR3 protein is CSASRGRGDYGYTF. In DNA, the CDR3 is TGCAGCGCCTCTAGGGGGCGAGGGGACTATGGCTACACCTTC.